This T cell receptor (beta chain) appears in the sequencing data of a study of T-cell memory formation after mild COVID-19. This clonotype came up many times. Its antigen remains unidentified. MiXCR, applied by TCRdb to the 5' RACE reads, yields one record per CDR3 protein. The table includes fewer than 35,000 distinct CDR3 sequences, more than 15% detected once. General study results and limits: Confirmation was lacking for SARS-CoV-2 specificity of second-wave clones that peaked on day 37. CD4+ contracting clones were mainly CM and EM; CD8+ ones, EMRA.

Trimming removed 3 bases at V and 0 bases at J, with 9 bases between. The CDR3 covers 16 residues. The chain recombines TRBV12-3 or TRBV12-4 with TRBJ2-6, with D tentatively TRBD1 or TRBD2 (5 bases each). Material for sequencing was PBMCs or a T cell subset sorted from them (not recorded which). The TCR originated in an adult who had mild COVID-19 (a few samples of this study predate the infection). Cell type and time point are not known. CDR3 loop: CASSLGRFSGANVLTF. The CDR3 DNA reads TGTGCCAGCAGTTTGGGACGGTTCTCTGGGGCCAACGTCCTGACTTTC.